This T cell receptor beta chain was identified in a study of blood T cell repertoires in COVID-19. Study-level information: Sources were T cells, B-cell-depleted T cells, or PBMCs; the material itself was cDNA or gDNA.

Study processing details: Amplification of reference gene primers was used by the study to estimate nucleated cell counts. Assay used: immunoSEQ multiplex PCR; TCRdb lists only in-frame clones, some missing. V, J and clone size were drawn from that table, and D and trimming were deduced from the DNA. The table shows 470,000 or so clones, with 75% to 90% occurring only once. This clone occurred many times. Additional DNA sequences in this sample encode the identical CDR3. The germline CDR1 and CDR2 sequences are LNHDA and SQIVND (reference sequence). The CDR3 has 14 amino acids. The trim removed 4 bases at V and 3 bases at J, leaving 6 bases unmatched.

Source material: peripheral blood. The sequence was collected from a human donor in a cohort sampled during active COVID-19. The chain combines TRBV19 with TRBJ2-7; 7 bases are shared with TRBD1. The CDR3: CASSTRQGGYEQYF. The CDR3 nucleotides are TGTGCCAGTAGTACGAGACAGGGCGGCTACGAGCAGTACTTC. Combining the CDR3 with reference TRBV19 and TRBJ2-7 gives the whole variable domain DGGITQSPKYLFRKEGQNVTLSCEQNLNHDAMYWYRQDPGQGLRLIYYSQIVNDFQKGDIAEGYSVSREKKESFPLTVTSAQKNPTAFYLCASSTRQGGYEQYFGPGTRLTVT.